This T cell receptor (beta chain) originates from a study of blood T cell repertoires in COVID-19. Across the study: Samples came from the United States, Italy and Spain, spanning acute and convalescent COVID-19. T cells, B-cell-depleted T cells, or PBMCs supplied cDNA or gDNA.

There are a few counts of this clone. This CDR3 region has 14 residues. V lost 6 bases, J lost 2 bases, and 11 bases lay in between. CDR1 and CDR2 from the germline V gene are MNHEY and SVGAGI. Original data processing: Amplification from reference gene primers served as the basis for estimated nucleated cell counts. Sequenced by immunoSEQ multiplex PCR; TCRdb stores in-frame clones only, minus some. The V and J calls and the clone size are those of that table, but D and trimming were determined from the DNA. This table holds some 82,000 clones, around 81% found once. The receptor comes from a man older than 75 with acute or convalescent COVID-19. This chain connects TRBV6-5 to TRBJ1-5; tentatively, D is TRBD1 (5 bases). Sequencing input: peripheral blood. This CDR3 reads CASRATGGNQPQHF. The DNA for the CDR3 is TGTGCCAGCAGGGCAACGGGGGGCAATCAGCCCCAGCATTTT.